One TCR beta chain is described in this entry. This clonotype occurred a few times. Which antigen it targets is not known. Base-call qualities are not available, and no considerably larger clone is one nucleotide away. This specimen comes from a study of response to subunit inactivated influenza vaccine (dated by TCRdb to 2016 to 2018). About the investigation overall: To follow how T cells responded to a trivalent subunit inactivated influenza vaccine, the researchers relied on deep quantitative profiling of the T cell receptor repertoire.

The protocol used for the library was RT-PCR. Sequencing took place on an Illumina HiSeq 2500. Using fastp at Q25 and MiXCR, TCRdb reprocessed the public reads and kept productive beta chains. Rows with a matching CDR3 protein are joined into one entry that keeps the most common DNA and genes. Present in this sample are around 190,000 distinct CDR3 sequences, about an eighth of which were seen just once. The ten largest clones add up to about 26% of the sample. The germline V gene (reference sequence) specifies LGHDT as CDR1 and YNNKEL as CDR2. Inclusive of the bounding cysteine and phenylalanine, the CDR3 is 14 residues long. Just CDR3 DNA is preserved here, 42 bases in frame from base 1. The germline ends are 12 bases apart after V is trimmed by 1 base and J by 9 bases. The investigation overall reported the following: The authors suggested that each seasonal influenza vaccination may recruit only a limited number of new T cells.

The receptor was isolated from a man in his forties or fifties who received an inactivated influenza vaccine. Donor details come from another sample of the same person, matched by shared clones. The receptor chain draws on TRBV3-1 and TRBJ1-4; no D gene call is confident. The source was CD8+ T cells sorted from PBMCs, collected more than 4 days after vaccination. The sequence in DNA is TGTGCCAGCAGCCAAGCGGGAGACTACCAAAAACTGTTTTTT. It is translated as CASSQAGDYQKLFF.